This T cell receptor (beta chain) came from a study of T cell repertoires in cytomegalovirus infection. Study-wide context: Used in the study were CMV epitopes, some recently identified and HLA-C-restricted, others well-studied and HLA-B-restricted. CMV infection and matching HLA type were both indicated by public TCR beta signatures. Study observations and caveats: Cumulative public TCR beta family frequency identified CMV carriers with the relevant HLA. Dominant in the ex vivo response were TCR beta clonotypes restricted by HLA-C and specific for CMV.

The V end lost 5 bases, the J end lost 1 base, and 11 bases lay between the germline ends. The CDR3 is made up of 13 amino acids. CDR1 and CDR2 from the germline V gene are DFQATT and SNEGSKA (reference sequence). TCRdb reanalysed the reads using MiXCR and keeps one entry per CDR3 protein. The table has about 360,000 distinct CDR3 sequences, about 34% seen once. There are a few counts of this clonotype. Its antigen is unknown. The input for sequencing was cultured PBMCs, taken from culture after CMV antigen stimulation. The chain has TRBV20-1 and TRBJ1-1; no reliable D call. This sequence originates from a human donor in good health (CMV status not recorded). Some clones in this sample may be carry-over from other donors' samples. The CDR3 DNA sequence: TGCAGTGCTCCTCGGACGGCGAACACTGAAGCTTTCTTT. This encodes CSAPRTANTEAFF.